This T cell receptor beta chain is drawn from a study of Ad26.COV2.S vaccination and SARS-CoV-2 variants. Turning to the study itself: Once, or twice with 56 days between doses, Ad26.COV2.S was given intramuscularly.

Deletions cut 1 base from V and 8 bases from J, with 8 bases between. The germline gives CDR1 SNHLY, CDR2 FYNNEI. CDR3 length: 12 amino acids. A note on this clone: Its target is unknown.

Sequencing used immunoSEQ multiplex PCR; TCRdb keeps in-frame clones, though not all of them. The data show 300,000 to 500,000 clones, approximately 86% seen once. Findings and limits, study-wide: Vaccine and placebo groups showed comparable non-spike TCR breadth. Vaccinees showed greater spike-specific TCR breadth than placebo recipients.

The treatment denotes: about 20 received Ad26.COV2.S at low or high dose, single or two shots; five or six received placebo; per-sample allocation not given. The study sampled participants on day 63 after the first vaccine or placebo injection. The individual, an adult aged 18-55 years, was a donor in Boston. This clonotype was obtained from a person aged 18-60 years who received the Ad26.COV2.S COVID-19 vaccine or a placebo. The chain recombines TRBV2 with TRBJ1-2; D remains ambiguous. The sequencing here drew on peripheral blood, taken in a trial of Ad26.COV2.S vaccine versus placebo. The CDR3 protein is CASSEGSLGYTF. CDR3 coding DNA: TGTGCCAGCAGTGAAGGAAGCCTCGGCTACACCTTC.